The 6 T cell receptor beta chains given below trace back to one sample, sequenced in a study of OX40 agonist ivuxolimab in advanced cancers. Generated by immunoSEQ multiplex PCR, the TCRdb table keeps only in-frame clones and is missing some. The data contain tens of thousands of clones, 90% to 95% of them singletons. Sequenced here: CD4+ or CD8+ T cells sorted from blood, sampled in a trial of the OX40 agonist ivuxolimab. Receptors were obtained from an adult with an advanced solid tumor such as melanoma, head and neck, liver or kidney cancer.

V usage is TRBV14 and J usage is TRBJ2-3, with TRBD2 identical over 15 bases. V dropped 0 bases and J dropped 13; count of bases not matched to a gene: 5. The CDR3 is made up of 15 amino acids. From germline, CDR1 is SGHDN and CDR2 FVKESK. The CDR3 coding sequence is TGTGCCAGCAGCCAAGATCCAGGACTAGCGGGAGGGAAGTATTTT. Translated, it gives CASSQDPGLAGGKYF.

This chain links TRBV20-1 with TRBJ2-7; no clear D gene. The germline V and J ends were trimmed by 5 bases and 3 bases, with 8 bases remaining between them. The CDR3 loop spans 11 amino acids. Germline V lookup: CDR1 DFQATT, CDR2 SNEGSKA (reference sequence). This CDR3 reads CSAEALYEQYF. CDR3 sequence (DNA): TGCAGTGCTGAGGCCCTCTACGAGCAGTACTTC.

The chain combines TRBV2 with TRBJ1-6, with D hard to call. Germline V gives CDR1 SNHLY, CDR2 FYNNEI. The CDR3 consists of 14 residues. Trimming left V 8 bases short and J 4 bases short, with 12 bases between. The DNA for the CDR3 is TGTGCCAGCGCGACATACAATTATAATTCACCCCTCCACTTT. Residues: CASATYNYNSPLHF.

The count of this clone is one. This sequence joins TRBV2 and TRBJ2-7; 7 bases agree with TRBD1. Germline lookup yields CDR1 SNHLY and CDR2 FYNNEI. CDR3 length equals 14 residues. The junction had 7 bases not matched to a gene; V was cut back by 3 bases and J by 5 bases. CDR3 residues: CASSDQQGLDEQYF. CDR3 bases: TGTGCCAGCAGTGACCAACAGGGGCTCGACGAGCAGTACTTC.

The table lists this clone with a few counts. V usage is TRBV5-6 and J usage is TRBJ2-4; D not resolved. The germline gives CDR1 SGHDT, CDR2 YYEEEE. The CDR3 length is 15 residues. The V end lost 3 bases, the J end lost 3 bases, and 13 bases lay between the germline ends. The CDR3 region is CASSSPNWGKNIQYF. CDR3 sequence (DNA): TGTGCCAGCAGCTCCCCGAATTGGGGCAAAAACATTCAGTACTTC. The variable domain in full, with the rest retrieved from reference TRBV5-6 and TRBJ2-4, is DAGVTQSPTHLIKTRGQQVTLRCSPKSGHDTVSWYQQALGQGPQFIFQYYEEEERQRGNFPDRFSGHQFPNYSSELNVNALLLGDSALYLCASSSPNWGKNIQYFGAGTRLSVL.

The CDR3, as DNA: TGCGCCAGCAGCTTGGACTCCAGCGGTCAAGAGACCCAGTACTTC. This codes for CASSLDSSGQETQYF. V gene TRBV5-1 combines with J gene TRBJ2-5, with D tentatively TRBD2 (5 bases). Per the germline V gene, CDR1 is SGHRS and CDR2 is YFSETQ. This CDR3 has 15 residues. V was trimmed by 0 bases and J by 2 bases, leaving 11 bases between them. The whole variable domain, filled in from reference TRBV5-1 and TRBJ2-5, reads KAGVTQTPRYLIKTRGQQVTLSCSPISGHRSVSWYQQTPGQGLQFLFEYFSETQRNKGNFPGRFSGRQFSNSRSEMNVSTLELGDSALYLCASSLDSSGQETQYFGPGTRLLVL.